This note documents a single T cell receptor beta chain sequence. The antigen remains unidentified. MiXCR, run by TCRdb on the reads, gives a single entry per CDR3 protein. The data hold a few hundred thousand distinct CDR3 sequences, with about 33% observed a single time. The data were taken from a study of T cell repertoires in cytomegalovirus infection. As for the study in general: The public TCR beta signatures pointed to both CMV infection and matching HLA type.

V was pared by 4 bases and J by 4 bases, with 4 bases of the junction left unmatched. The CDR3 totals 14 residues. CDR1 SQVTM and CDR2 ANQGSEA come from the germline V gene. Regarding the study as a whole: HLA-C-restricted TCR beta clonotypes specific for CMV led the ex vivo response. CMV carriers with the relevant HLA were identified by cumulative public TCR beta family frequency.

Sequenced material: cultured PBMCs, taken from culture after CMV antigen stimulation. The J gene is TRBJ2-5, the V gene TRBV29-1, with 12 bases lining up with TRBD2. This TCR came from a human donor in good health (CMV status not recorded). Some clones in this sample may be carry-over from other donors' samples. The CDR3 loop reads CSVGLAGVSETQYF. The CDR3, as DNA: TGCAGCGTTGGACTAGCGGGAGTTTCAGAGACCCAGTACTTC.